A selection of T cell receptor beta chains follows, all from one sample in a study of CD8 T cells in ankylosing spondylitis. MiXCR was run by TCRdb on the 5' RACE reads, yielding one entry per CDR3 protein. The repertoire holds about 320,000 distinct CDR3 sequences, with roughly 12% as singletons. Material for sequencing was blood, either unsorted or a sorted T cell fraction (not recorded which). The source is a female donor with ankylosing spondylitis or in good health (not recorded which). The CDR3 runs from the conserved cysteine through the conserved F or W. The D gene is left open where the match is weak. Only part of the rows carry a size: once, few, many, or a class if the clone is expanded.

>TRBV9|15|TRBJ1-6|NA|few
CASSVGRQTFSPLHF
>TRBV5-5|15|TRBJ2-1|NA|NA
CASSIGLSSYNEQFF
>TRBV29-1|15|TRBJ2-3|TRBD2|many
CSVVRAGGRTDTQYF
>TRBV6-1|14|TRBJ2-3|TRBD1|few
CASSDQGAGDTQYF
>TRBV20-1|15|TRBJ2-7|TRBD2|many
CSARVNPTSGYEQYF
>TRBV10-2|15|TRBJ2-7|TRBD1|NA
CASSEQTGGYYEQYF
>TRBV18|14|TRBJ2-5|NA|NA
CASSPRSGGETQYF
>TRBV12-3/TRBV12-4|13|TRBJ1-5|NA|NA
CASSFRLNQPQHF
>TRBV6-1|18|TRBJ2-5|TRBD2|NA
CASSETGQRLAVQETQYF
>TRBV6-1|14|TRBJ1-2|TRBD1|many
CASSSRDRGYGYTF
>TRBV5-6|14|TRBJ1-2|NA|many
CASSRFDRNYGYTF
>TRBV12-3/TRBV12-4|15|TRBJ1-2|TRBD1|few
CASSSTDREGYGYTF
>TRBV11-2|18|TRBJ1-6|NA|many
CASSFNTRGSSYNSPLHF
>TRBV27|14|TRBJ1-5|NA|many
CASSPPGINQPQHF
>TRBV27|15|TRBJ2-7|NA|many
CASRGQLRLTYEQYF
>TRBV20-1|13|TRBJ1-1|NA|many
CSAVDSMNTEAFF
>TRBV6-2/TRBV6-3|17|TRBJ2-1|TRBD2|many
CASSYSPPSGIYNEQFF
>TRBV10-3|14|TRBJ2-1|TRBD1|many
CAIKTGTANNEQFF
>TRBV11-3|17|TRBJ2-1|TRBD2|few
CASSLEWLAGVFGEQFF
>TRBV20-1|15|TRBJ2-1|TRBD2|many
CSARDAGGQYNEQFF
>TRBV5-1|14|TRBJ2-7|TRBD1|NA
CASSSGQGFGEQYF
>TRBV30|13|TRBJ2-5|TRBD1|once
CAWRDRAQETQYF
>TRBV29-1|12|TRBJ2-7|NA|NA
CSTCPYYEEQYF
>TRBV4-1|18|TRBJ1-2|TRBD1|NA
CASSQPRGGPGPLYGYTF
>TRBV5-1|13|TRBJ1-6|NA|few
CASSLDSNSPLHF
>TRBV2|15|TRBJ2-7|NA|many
CASSEAPGADHEQYF
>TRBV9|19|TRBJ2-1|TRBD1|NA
CASSSPSGTGWRYGNEQFF
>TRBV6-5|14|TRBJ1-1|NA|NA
CASSYSNMRSEAFF
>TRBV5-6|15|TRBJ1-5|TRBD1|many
CASSLGAGGRQPQHF
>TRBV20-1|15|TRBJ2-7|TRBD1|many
CSARDSGTGDYEQYF
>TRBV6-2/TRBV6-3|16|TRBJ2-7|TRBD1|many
CASSSGQGTFTYEQYF
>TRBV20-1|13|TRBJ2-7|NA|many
CSAMTGQGSEQYF
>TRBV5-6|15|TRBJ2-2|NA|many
CASSTQNGITGELFF
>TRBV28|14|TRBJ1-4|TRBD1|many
CASSLTGLGEKLFF
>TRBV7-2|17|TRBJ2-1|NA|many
CASSLAGWQATYNEQFF
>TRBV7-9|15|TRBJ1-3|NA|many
CASSSDRSSGNTIYF
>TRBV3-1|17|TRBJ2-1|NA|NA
CASSQVRRSLSYNEQFF